This T cell receptor (beta chain) is from a study of Ad26.COV2.S vaccination and SARS-CoV-2 variants. Study-wide results and caveats: Spike-specific TCR breadth in vaccine recipients exceeded that seen in placebo recipients. The analyses of TCR breadth and depth may have understated the size of total T cell responses.

In its sample, this clone was seen a few times. What it binds is unknown. The protocol was immunoSEQ multiplex PCR, while the TCRdb copy is restricted to in-frame clones and leaves out a portion. The sample lists about 180,000 clones; 87% were seen once. Sequences were derived from peripheral blood, sampled after recovery from COVID-19. The receptor comes from a human donor who had recovered from COVID-19.

The CDR3 spells CASSPSSLTGNNSPLHF. DNA for the CDR3: TGTGCCAGCTCACCCAGTTCCCTGACAGGGAATAATTCACCCCTCCACTTT. This sequence joins TRBV18 and TRBJ1-6; 7 nucleotides agree with TRBD1. Trimming at V came to 3 bases and at J to 5 bases, leaving 10 bases not matched to a gene. The CDR3 is 17 residues long. Per germline, CDR1 KGHSH and CDR2 LQKENI.